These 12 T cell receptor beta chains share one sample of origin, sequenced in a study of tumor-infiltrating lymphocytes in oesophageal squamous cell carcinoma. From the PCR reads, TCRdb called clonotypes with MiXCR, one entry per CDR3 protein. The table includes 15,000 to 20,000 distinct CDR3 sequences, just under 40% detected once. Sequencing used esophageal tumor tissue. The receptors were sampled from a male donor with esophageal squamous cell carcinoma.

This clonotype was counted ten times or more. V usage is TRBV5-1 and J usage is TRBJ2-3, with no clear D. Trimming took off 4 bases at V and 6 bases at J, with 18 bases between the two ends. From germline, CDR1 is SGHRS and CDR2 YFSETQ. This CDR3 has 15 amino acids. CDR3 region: CASSQSRQLADTQYF. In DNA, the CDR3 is TGCGCCAGCAGCCAATCCCGGCAATTGGCGGATACGCAGTATTTT.

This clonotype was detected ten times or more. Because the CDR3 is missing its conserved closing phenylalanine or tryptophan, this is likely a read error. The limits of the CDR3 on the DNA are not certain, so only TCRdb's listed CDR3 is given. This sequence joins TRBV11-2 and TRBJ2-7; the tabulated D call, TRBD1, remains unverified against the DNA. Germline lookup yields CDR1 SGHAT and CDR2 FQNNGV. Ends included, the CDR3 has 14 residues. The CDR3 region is CASSPQGRGYTFGS.

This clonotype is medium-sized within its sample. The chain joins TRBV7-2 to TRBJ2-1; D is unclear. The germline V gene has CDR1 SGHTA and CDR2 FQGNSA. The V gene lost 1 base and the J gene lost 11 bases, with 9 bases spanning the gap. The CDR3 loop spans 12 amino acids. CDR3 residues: CASSLVTRKQFF. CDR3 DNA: TGTGCCAGCAGCTTAGTGACCCGTAAGCAGTTCTTC.

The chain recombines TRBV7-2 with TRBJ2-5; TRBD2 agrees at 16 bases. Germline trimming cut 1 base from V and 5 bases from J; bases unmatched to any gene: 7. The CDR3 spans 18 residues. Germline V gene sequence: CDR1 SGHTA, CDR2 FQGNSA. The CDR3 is CASSLGTGLAGGRETQYF. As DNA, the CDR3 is TGTGCCAGCAGCTTAGGAACGGGACTAGCGGGAGGGAGGGAGACCCAGTACTTC.

The CDR3 protein is CASSQGVQETQYF. CDR3 coding DNA: TGTGCCAGCAGCCAAGGCGTCCAAGAGACCCAGTACTTC. The V gene is TRBV4-2, the J gene TRBJ2-5; D gene ambiguous. In germline, CDR1 is LGHNA, CDR2 YNFKEQ. There are 13 residues in the CDR3. The ends were cut back, 1 base at V and 1 base at J, with 4 bases in the middle.

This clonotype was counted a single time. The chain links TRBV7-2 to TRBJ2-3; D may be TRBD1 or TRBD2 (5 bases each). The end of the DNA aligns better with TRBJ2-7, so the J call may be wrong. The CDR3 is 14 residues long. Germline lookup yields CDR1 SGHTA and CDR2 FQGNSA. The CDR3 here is CASSGPRGQDTQYF. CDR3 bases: TGTGCCAGCAGCGGCCCGAGGGGCCAAGATACGCAGTACTTC.

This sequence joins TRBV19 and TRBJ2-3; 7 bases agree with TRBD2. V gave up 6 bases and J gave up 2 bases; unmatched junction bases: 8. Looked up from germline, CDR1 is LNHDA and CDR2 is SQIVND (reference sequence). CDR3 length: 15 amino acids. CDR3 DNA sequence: TGTGCCAGTAGGATGACTAGCCTCCTCACAGATACGCAGTATTTT. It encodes CASRMTSLLTDTQYF.

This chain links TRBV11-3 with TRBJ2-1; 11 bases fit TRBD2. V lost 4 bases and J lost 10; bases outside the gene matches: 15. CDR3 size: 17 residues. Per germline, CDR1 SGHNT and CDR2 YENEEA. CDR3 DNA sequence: TGTGCCAGCAGCTCTATCCGGGGTAGCGGGGGGGCGGGGGAGCAGTTCTTC. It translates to CASSSIRGSGGAGEQFF.

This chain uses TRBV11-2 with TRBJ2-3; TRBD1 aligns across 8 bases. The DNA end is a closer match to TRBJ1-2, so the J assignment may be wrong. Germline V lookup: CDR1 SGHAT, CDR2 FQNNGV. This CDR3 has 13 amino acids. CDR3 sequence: CASSSLTGVGYTF. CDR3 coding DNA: TGTGCCAGCAGCTCCCTGACAGGGGTCGGCTACACCTTC.

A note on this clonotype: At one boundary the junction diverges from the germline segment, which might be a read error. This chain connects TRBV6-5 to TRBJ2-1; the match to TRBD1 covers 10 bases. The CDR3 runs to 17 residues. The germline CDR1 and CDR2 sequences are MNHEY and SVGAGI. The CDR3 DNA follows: TGTGCCAGCAGCCAGACCTTAGGGGGACAGGGGTGGAATGAGCAGTGCTTC. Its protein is CASSQTLGGQGWNEQCF.

The CDR3 region has the DNA TGTGCCAGCAGCTCCCCCGTAGGGGGACGAGGGTCCGATGAGCAGTTCTTC. This codes for CASSSPVGGRGSDEQFF. V is TRBV11-2 and J is TRBJ2-1; D possibly corresponds to TRBD1 (6 bases). From germline, CDR1 is SGHAT and CDR2 FQNNGV. There are 17 residues in the CDR3. V shed 4 bases and J shed 8 bases, with 24 bases lying between them.

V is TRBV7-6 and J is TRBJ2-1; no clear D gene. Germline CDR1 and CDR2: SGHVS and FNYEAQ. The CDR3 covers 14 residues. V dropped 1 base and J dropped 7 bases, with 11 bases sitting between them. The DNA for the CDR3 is TGTGCCAGCAGCTTAGGGCCGGTTGGGAATGAGCAGTTCTTC. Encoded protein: CASSLGPVGNEQFF.